This T cell receptor beta chain was obtained from a study of OX40 agonist ivuxolimab in advanced cancers. The wider study: Earlier treatment with anti-PD-1, anti-PD-L1 or anti-CTLA-4 was permitted, and under 50% had received some. One patient with hepatocellular carcinoma and two with cutaneous melanoma, three in all, had partial responses.

The germline V gene has CDR1 LNHDA and CDR2 SQIVND (reference sequence). The CDR3 extends over 12 amino acids. V gave up 3 bases and J gave up 2 bases, with 2 bases separating them. This clone was detected a few times. The protocol was immunoSEQ multiplex PCR, while the TCRdb copy is restricted to in-frame clones and leaves out a portion. The sample lists about 66,000 clones, roughly 90% occurring once. This sequence joins TRBV19 and TRBJ1-5; D gene unclear. The sequence was collected from an adult with an advanced solid tumor such as melanoma, head and neck, liver or kidney cancer. The specimen comprised CD4+ or CD8+ T cells sorted from blood, sampled in a trial of the OX40 agonist ivuxolimab. The CDR3 reads CASSIGNQPQHF. The CDR3 DNA reads as TGTGCCAGTAGTATCGGCAATCAGCCCCAGCATTTT.